This entry is about one T cell receptor beta chain. As yet, its antigen is unknown. The record originates from a study of T cell responses to AZD1222 COVID-19 vaccine. Study-level findings and limits: Vaccine-related CD4 TCRs covered spike, predominating at 160-218 and 743-854. Repertoires were obtained only post-peak T cell response. Seropositive at baseline were only a handful of AZD1222 recipients. Reports say nearly half of spike-specific TCRs go after unmutated variant regions.

Produced via immunoSEQ multiplex PCR; TCRdb's table is partial and in-frame only. The repertoire holds about 140,000 clones, with about 90% as singletons. CDR3 size: 13 residues. Between the trimmed V and J ends, which lost 1 base and 9 bases, there was a span of 10 bases. CDR1 is SGHTA and CDR2 is FQGNSA in the germline V gene. This material consisted of peripheral blood, taken on day 0 of AZD1222 vaccination. The receptor comes from an adult in good health. The chain employs TRBV7-2 and TRBJ2-1; D ambiguous. The CDR3 loop reads CASSLEEVGEQFF. DNA for the CDR3: TGTGCCAGCAGCTTAGAAGAAGTGGGTGAGCAGTTCTTC.